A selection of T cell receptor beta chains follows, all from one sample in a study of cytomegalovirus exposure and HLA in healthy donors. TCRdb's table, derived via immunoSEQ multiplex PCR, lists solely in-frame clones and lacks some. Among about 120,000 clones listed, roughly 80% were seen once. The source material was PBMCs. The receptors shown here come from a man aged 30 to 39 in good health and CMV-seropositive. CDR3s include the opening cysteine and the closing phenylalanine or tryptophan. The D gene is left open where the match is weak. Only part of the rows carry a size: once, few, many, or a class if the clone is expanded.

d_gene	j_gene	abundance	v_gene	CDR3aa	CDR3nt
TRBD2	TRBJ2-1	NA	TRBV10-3	CAIRGTSGRTLDEQFF	TGTGCCATCAGGGGGACTAGCGGGAGAACGCTGGATGAGCAGTTCTTC
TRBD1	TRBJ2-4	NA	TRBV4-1	CASSQDSGGLGIQYF	TGCGCCAGCAGCCAAGACTCAGGGGGCTTAGGCATTCAGTACTTC
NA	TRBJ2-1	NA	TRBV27	CATTGLPGQYNEQFF	TGTGCCACCACTGGTCTACCGGGACAATACAATGAGCAGTTCTTC
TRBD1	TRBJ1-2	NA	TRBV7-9	CASSLSSGTGYGGYTF	TGTGCCAGCAGCTTAAGCTCCGGGACAGGGTACGGTGGCTACACCTTC
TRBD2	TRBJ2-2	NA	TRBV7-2	CASSDRGGLGELFF	TGTGCCAGCAGCGACCGGGGGGGATTGGGGGAGCTGTTTTTT
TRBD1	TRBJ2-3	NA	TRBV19	CASSLQGAGTDTQYF	TGTGCCAGTAGCCTACAGGGGGCGGGGACAGATACGCAGTATTTT
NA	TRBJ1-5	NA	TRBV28	CASSSNLRWQPQHF	TGTGCCAGCAGTTCTAATTTACGGTGGCAGCCCCAGCATTTT
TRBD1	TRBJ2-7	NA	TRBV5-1	CASSLLGQNLYEQYF	TGCGCCAGCAGCTTGCTGGGACAGAACCTCTACGAGCAGTACTTC
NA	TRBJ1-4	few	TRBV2	CASTRQPRREKLFF	TGTGCCAGCACCAGACAACCCCGACGGGAAAAACTGTTTTTT
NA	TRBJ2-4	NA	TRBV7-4	CASSSEKDRRLAKNIQYF	TGTGCCAGCAGCAGCGAAAAGGACAGACGTTTAGCCAAAAACATTCAGTACTTC
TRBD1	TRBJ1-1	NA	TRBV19	CASSAGQGFTEAFF	TGTGCCAGTAGTGCGGGACAGGGGTTCACTGAAGCTTTCTTT
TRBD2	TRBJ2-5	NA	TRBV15	CATSRVAGGQGTQYF	TGTGCCACCAGCAGAGTAGCGGGAGGGCAAGGGACCCAGTACTTC
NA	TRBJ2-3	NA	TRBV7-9	CASSQGTDTQYF	TGTGCCAGCAGTCAGGGGACAGATACGCAGTATTTT
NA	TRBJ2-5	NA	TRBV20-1	CSARQETQYF	TGCAGTGCGAGGCAAGAGACCCAGTACTTC
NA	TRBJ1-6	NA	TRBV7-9	CASSSRLGQGSPLHF	TGTGCCAGCAGTTCCCGGCTAGGCCAGGGCTCACCCCTCCACTTT
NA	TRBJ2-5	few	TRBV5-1	CASSLRHPKETQYF	TGCGCCAGCAGCTTGCGACACCCCAAGGAGACCCAGTACTTC
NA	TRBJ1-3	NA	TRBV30	CAWSTFTGSGNTIYF	TGTGCCTGGAGCACCTTCACAGGATCTGGAAACACCATATATTTT
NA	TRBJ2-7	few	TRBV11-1	CASSYAPGRSEQYF	TGTGCCAGCAGCTATGCTCCAGGGCGCTCAGAGCAGTACTTC
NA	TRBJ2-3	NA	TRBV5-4	CASSLRSGYGTDTQYF	TGTGCCAGCAGCTTGAGGAGCGGATATGGTACAGATACGCAGTATTTT
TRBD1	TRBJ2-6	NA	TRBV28	CASSPIFFGRGQSGANVLTF	TGTGCCAGCAGCCCCATATTCTTCGGCAGGGGACAGTCTGGGGCCAACGTCCTGACTTTC
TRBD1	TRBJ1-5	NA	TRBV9	CASSAGTGGRPQHF	TGTGCCAGCAGCGCCGGGACAGGGGGTCGGCCCCAGCATTTT
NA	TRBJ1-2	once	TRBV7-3	CASSFDSNYGYTF	TGTGCCAGCAGCTTCGACAGTAACTATGGCTACACCTTC
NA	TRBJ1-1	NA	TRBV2	CASTWANTEAFF	TGTGCCAGCACCTGGGCGAACACTGAAGCTTTCTTT
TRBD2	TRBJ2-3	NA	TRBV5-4	CASSPGTSGPSTDTQYF	TGTGCCAGCAGCCCCGGGACTAGCGGGCCTAGCACAGATACGCAGTATTTT